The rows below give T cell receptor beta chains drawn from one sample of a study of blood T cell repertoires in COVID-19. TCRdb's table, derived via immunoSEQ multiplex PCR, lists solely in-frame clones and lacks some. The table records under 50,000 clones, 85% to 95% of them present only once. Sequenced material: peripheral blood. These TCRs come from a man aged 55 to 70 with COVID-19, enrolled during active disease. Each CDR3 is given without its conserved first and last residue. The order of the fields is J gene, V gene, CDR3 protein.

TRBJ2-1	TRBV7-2	ASSSVRHRAGNEQF
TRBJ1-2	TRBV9	ASTREDRNGYT
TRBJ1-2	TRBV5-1	ASSPLSETVSGYT
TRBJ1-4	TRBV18	ASSPQSGTGEKLF
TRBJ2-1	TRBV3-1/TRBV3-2	ASSPGQGGGSNEQF
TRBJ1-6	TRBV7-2	ASTRRVDRINNSPLH
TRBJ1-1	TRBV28	ASSLVQRGTEAF
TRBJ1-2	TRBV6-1	ASSEKTGLYGYT
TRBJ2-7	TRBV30	AWSRGKGYEQY
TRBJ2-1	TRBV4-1	ASSQDTSGAYNEQF
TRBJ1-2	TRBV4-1	ASSLGQGGAGYT
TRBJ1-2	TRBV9	ASSVPGHWGYT
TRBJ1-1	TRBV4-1	ASSQGWDTRNTEAF
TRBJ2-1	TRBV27	ASSLVLAGGFGEQF
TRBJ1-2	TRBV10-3	AISGGLTSYGYT
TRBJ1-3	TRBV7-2	ASSPAGASSGNTIY
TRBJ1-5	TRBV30	AWSRDSSNQPQH
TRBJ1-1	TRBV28	ASSLSTGGRTEAF
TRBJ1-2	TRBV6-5	ASSRTGTYGYT
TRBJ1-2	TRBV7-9	ASSLAGGNGYT
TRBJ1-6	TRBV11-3	ASMGDRGYNSPLH
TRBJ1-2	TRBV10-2	ASRETGVRPNYGYT
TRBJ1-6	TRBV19	ASSARRVTSYNSPLH
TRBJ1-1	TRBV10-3	AINTIRGNTEAF
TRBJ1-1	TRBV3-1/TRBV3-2	ASSQTARGNTEAF
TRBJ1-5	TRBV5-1	ASSLGTGGFQGNQPQH
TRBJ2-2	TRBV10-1	ANPRQGAYTGELF
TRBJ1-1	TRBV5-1	ASSTGQGGAF
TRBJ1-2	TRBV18	ASSPGTGNSAYGYT
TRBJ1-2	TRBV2	ASSETAGGGYT
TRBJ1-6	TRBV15	ATSREAGYNSPLH
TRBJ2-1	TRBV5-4	ASSLAGDYNEQF